This is a list of T cell receptor beta chains from one sample in a study of cytomegalovirus exposure and HLA in healthy donors. TCRdb's table, derived via immunoSEQ multiplex PCR, lists solely in-frame clones and lacks some. The table has roughly 190,000 clones, around 81% seen once. Sequencing was performed on PBMCs. The receptors stem from a man younger than 35 in good health and CMV-seronegative. The CDR3 runs from the conserved cysteine through the conserved F or W. The D gene is left open where the match is weak. Some rows mark clone size as missing; the rest say once, few, many or name a class of expanded clone.

v_call,clone_size,cdr3_length,j_call,d_call,cdr3_nt,cdr3_aa
TRBV7-9,-,15,TRBJ2-7,-,TGTGCCAGCAGCTTAGTACAGACTAGCTCCTACGAGCAGTACTTC,CASSLVQTSSYEQYF
TRBV15,-,15,TRBJ2-3,-,TGTGCCACCAGCAGAGGGGGGGGGCTCACAGATACGCAGTATTTT,CATSRGGGLTDTQYF
TRBV28,-,14,TRBJ2-1,TRBD1,TGTGCCAGCAGTCCAAGTCAGGGGGTGGTTGAGCAGTTCTTC,CASSPSQGVVEQFF
TRBV5-1,-,15,TRBJ1-2,TRBD1,TGCGCCAGCAGCGGAGGAGTAGACAGGGCCTATGGCTACACCTTC,CASSGGVDRAYGYTF
TRBV30,-,12,TRBJ2-7,-,TGTGCCTGGAGTGTACGGGGTTACGAGCAGTACTTC,CAWSVRGYEQYF
TRBV2,once,12,TRBJ2-5,-,TGTGCCAGCGGGGGGACGGGAGAGACCCAGTACTTC,CASGGTGETQYF
TRBV7-9,-,16,TRBJ2-4,TRBD1,TGTGCCAGCAGCTTATGGCAGAGGGGGCTCGGAAACATTCAGTACTTC,CASSLWQRGLGNIQYF
TRBV4-3,once,15,TRBJ2-7,-,TGCGCCAGCAGCCAAGAACAGGCCGGCCCCTACGAGCAGTACTTC,CASSQEQAGPYEQYF
TRBV5-4,-,16,TRBJ2-1,-,TGTGCCAGCAGTCCCCGGACTTGGCGGGTCTACAATGAGCAGTTCTTC,CASSPRTWRVYNEQFF
TRBV10-3,-,14,TRBJ2-7,TRBD2,TGTGCCATCGGACTAGCGGACCCGTCCTACGAGCAGTACTTC,CAIGLADPSYEQYF
TRBV6-1,-,13,TRBJ1-3,-,TGTGCCTGCAACACAGGTCCCGGAAACACCATATATTTT,CACNTGPGNTIYF
TRBV12-1,-,14,TRBJ1-1,-,TGTGCCAGCAGCCACAATTCTAAGACAGGTGAAGCTTTCTTT,CASSHNSKTGEAFF
TRBV2,-,13,TRBJ2-5,TRBD1,TGTGCCAGCCGGGACAGGGGGCGAGAGACCCAGTACTTC,CASRDRGRETQYF
TRBV5-1,-,14,TRBJ2-5,-,TGCGCCAGCCAAAGGGGGACCACCCAAGAGACCCAGTACTTC,CASQRGTTQETQYF
TRBV27,few,14,TRBJ2-1,TRBD2,TGTGCCAGCAGTATGGGCGGGGGGTACAATGAGCAGTTCTTC,CASSMGGGYNEQFF
TRBV11-2,-,14,TRBJ1-1,TRBD1,TGTGCCAGCACGTCACAGGGGGGAAACACTGAAGCTTTCTTT,CASTSQGGNTEAFF
TRBV19,-,13,TRBJ2-7,-,TGTGCCAGTAGTGAAAGACTGGGTAGGATTCCCCGGTTC,CASSERLGRIPRF
TRBV18,-,14,TRBJ1-1,TRBD1,TGTGCCAGCTCATCGACAGGGAAGGGGACTGAAGCTTTCTTT,CASSSTGKGTEAFF
TRBV11-2,-,18,TRBJ2-3,TRBD1,TGTGCCAGCAGCTTACCCGTTTTGACAGGGGTCTACCCAGATACGCAGTATTTT,CASSLPVLTGVYPDTQYF
TRBV19,-,13,TRBJ2-7,TRBD1,TGTGCCAGTAGTATGGGACAGGGGGGCGAGCAGTACTTC,CASSMGQGGEQYF
TRBV5-1,-,19,TRBJ1-1,TRBD1,TGCGCCAGCAGCCATAATCAAATGGGACAGCTCGGAGGGGGCACTGAAGCTTTCTTT,CASSHNQMGQLGGGTEAFF
TRBV6-1,-,14,TRBJ1-3,-,TGTGCCAGCATGCGGGACCTCTCTGGAAACACCATATATTTT,CASMRDLSGNTIYF
TRBV7-2,once,16,TRBJ2-3,TRBD1,TGTGCCAGCAGCGCGACAGGGGGCGTGGGCACAGATACGCAGTATTTT,CASSATGGVGTDTQYF
TRBV19,-,15,TRBJ1-5,TRBD1,TGTGCCAGTAGTATGCGCAGGGGGCCTAATCAGCCCCAGCATTTT,CASSMRRGPNQPQHF
TRBV6-1,-,14,TRBJ1-1,TRBD1,TGTGCCAGCAACCAGGGGGTGATGAACACTGAAGCTTTCTTT,CASNQGVMNTEAFF
TRBV13,-,14,TRBJ2-3,-,TGTGCCAGCAGCTTAGGCCAAATGAGAGATACGCAGTATTTT,CASSLGQMRDTQYF
TRBV7-2,-,15,TRBJ1-3,-,TGTGCCAGCAGCTTAGTAGGACTCTCTGGAAACACCATATATTTT,CASSLVGLSGNTIYF
TRBV11-3,once,13,TRBJ1-5,-,TGTGCCAGCAGCCCCGACACCGACCAGCCCCAGCATTTT,CASSPDTDQPQHF
TRBV27,-,17,TRBJ2-5,-,TGTGCCAGCAGTTTACGATCCGTAGGGGGGGGGCAAGAGACCCAGTACTTC,CASSLRSVGGGQETQYF
TRBV4-3,few,14,TRBJ1-2,-,TGCGCCAGCAGCCAAGGTATACAGGGCTATGGCTACACCTTC,CASSQGIQGYGYTF
TRBV4-1,-,17,TRBJ2-1,-,TGCGCCAGCAGCAAAGGTCGTCTAATGTCCCTATACAATGAGCAGTTCTTC,CASSKGRLMSLYNEQFF
TRBV4-3,-,21,TRBJ2-2,TRBD1,TGCGCCAGCAGCCAAGAGCATAGGACAGGGGGCGGTCGCGGGGTCACCGGGGAGCTGTTTTTT,CASSQEHRTGGGRGVTGELFF
TRBV19,-,15,TRBJ1-2,-,TGTGCCAGTAGTACGCCCCGAGGGGGGGCCTATGGCTACACCTTC,CASSTPRGGAYGYTF
TRBV10-2,-,16,TRBJ2-5,TRBD2,TGCGCCAGCAGTGGGACTAGCGGGGGGGCCTTGAAGACCCAGTACTTC,CASSGTSGGALKTQYF
TRBV18,-,15,TRBJ2-7,TRBD2,TGTGCCAGCTCACCGACTAGCGTGATCTCCTACGAGCAGTACTTC,CASSPTSVISYEQYF
TRBV6-6,-,13,TRBJ1-2,TRBD1,TGTGCCAGCAGCTTACAGGGGAACTATGGCTACACCTTC,CASSLQGNYGYTF